A single sample is the source of the 14 T cell receptor beta chains below, sequenced in a study of blood T cell repertoires in COVID-19 (TCRdb year 2020). Library generation was performed with the immunoSEQ multiplex PCR assay. TCRdb provides this immuneACCESS table in a form limited to in-frame rearrangements. Some clones are lacking; in checked studies, under half of them reflect an unresolved V gene, and why the rest are absent is not known. For this sample the table gives approximately 40,000 clones, of which about 88% were detected only once. The top ten constitute approximately 19% of the sample. Sequencing was performed on peripheral blood. These TCRs come from a man aged 45-60 years in a cohort sampled during active COVID-19.

The chain couples TRBV18 to TRBJ2-5; TRBD2 matches at 11 bases. Germline V gene data show CDR1 as KGHSH and CDR2 as LQKENI. The CDR3 length is 16 residues. V lost 1 base, J lost 1 base, and 2 bases stayed unmatched. As DNA, the CDR3 is TGTGCCAGCTCACCACTAGGACTAGCGGGCCAAGAGACCCAGTACTTC. It specifies CASSPLGLAGQETQYF.

The chain joins TRBV6-5 to TRBJ1-1; weak D call: TRBD1 (6 bases). Germline assignment: CDR1 MNHEY and CDR2 SVGAGI. With 0 bases removed from V and 4 bases from J, the gap between germline ends came to 12 bases. The CDR3 totals 15 residues. CDR3 in DNA: TGTGCCAGCAGTTACTCTGAATCAGGGGTCACTGAAGCTTTCTTT. The encoded protein is CASSYSESGVTEAFF.

This sequence joins TRBV29-1 and TRBJ1-2, with unresolved D. CDR1 is SQVTM, CDR2 ANQGSEA, per germline. The CDR3 covers 12 residues. Trimming shortened V by 7 bases and J by 8 bases, and 17 bases separated the two germline ends. CDR3 residues: CSAAGLREGYTF. CDR3 DNA sequence: TGCAGCGCTGCAGGTCTCCGGGAGGGCTACACCTTC.

The DNA for the CDR3 is TGTGCCAGCAGTGAAGGGCTAGCGGATGGCCTTACGCAGTATTTT. Protein product: CASSEGLADGLTQYF. V gene TRBV6-1 combines with J gene TRBJ2-3, with 7 bases matching TRBD2. The length of the CDR3 is 15 residues. Germline trimming cut 1 base from V and 8 bases from J; bases unmatched to any gene: 9. The germline gives CDR1 MNHNS, CDR2 SASEGT.

V and J are TRBV24-1 and TRBJ2-2; 8 bases are shared with TRBD2. CDR3 length: 15 amino acids. Germline V lookup: CDR1 KGHDR, CDR2 SFDVKD. Losses at the gene ends were 5 bases for V and 3 bases for J; bases not matched to a gene: 4. CDR3 region: CATSVTGGDTGELFF. DNA of the CDR3: TGTGCCACCAGTGTGACGGGGGGGGACACCGGGGAGCTGTTTTTT.

The J gene is TRBJ2-5, the V gene TRBV5-4; no clear D gene. From germline, CDR1 is SGHNT and CDR2 YYREEE (reference sequence). Trimming took 0 bases from V and 2 from J, leaving 11 bases between them. The CDR3 has 15 amino acids. The CDR3 region is CASSLVAEQQETQYF. The CDR3 coding sequence is TGTGCCAGCAGCTTGGTGGCGGAGCAACAAGAGACCCAGTACTTC.

The J gene is TRBJ2-1, the V gene TRBV7-2, with D possibly being TRBD1 (5 bases). V shed 3 bases and J shed 5 bases, with 11 bases lying between them. Germline V gene data show CDR1 as SGHTA and CDR2 as FQGNSA. CDR3 size: 14 residues. In nucleotides, the CDR3 is TGTGCCAGCAGCTTGTCAGGGTTCCACAATGAGCAGTTCTTC. Translation: CASSLSGFHNEQFF.

V usage is TRBV9 and J usage is TRBJ1-2, with a weak D call TRBD1 (5 bases). Between the trimmed V and J ends, which lost 3 bases and 3 bases, there was a span of 9 bases. Germline V CDR1 and CDR2: SGDLS, YYNGEE. The CDR3 totals 13 residues. The CDR3 loop is CASSETVDYGYTF. CDR3 in DNA: TGTGCCAGCAGCGAGACAGTTGACTATGGCTACACCTTC. The entire variable domain, with the rest obtained from reference TRBV9 and TRBJ1-2, is as follows: DSGVTQTPKHLITATGQRVTLRCSPRSGDLSVYWYQQSLDQGLQFLIQYYNGEERAKGNILERFSAQQFPDLHSELNLSSLELGDSALYFCASSETVDYGYTFGSGTRLTVV.

The J gene is TRBJ2-7, the V gene TRBV28; D is perhaps TRBD2 (6 bases). Germline V gene lookup returns CDR1 MDHEN and CDR2 SYDVKM. V lost 9 bases and J lost 1, with 16 bases in between. This CDR3 is 14 amino acids long. The CDR3 spells CASSVWGDSYEQYV. The CDR3 nucleotides read TGTGCCAGTAGTGTGTGGGGGGATTCCTACGAGCAGTACGTC.

The V call is TRBV21-1, the J call TRBJ1-1; TRBD1, the table's D call, lacks a check against the DNA. TRBV21-1 is marked as a pseudogene. The CDR3 contains 17 residues. CDR3: CASSSDRAPSENTEAFF. Written as DNA, the CDR3 is TGTGCCAGCAGCTCAGACAGGGCGCCGTCGGAGAACACTGAAGCTTTCTTT.

The chain employs TRBV7-9 and TRBJ2-1; TRBD2 might be the D (6 bases). This CDR3 is built from 16 residues. Germline CDR1 SEHNR, CDR2 FQNEAQ (reference sequence). Between the trimmed V and J ends, which lost 5 bases and 3 bases, there was a span of 17 bases. CDR3 sequence reads: CASSPAEGPNYNEQFF. In DNA form, the CDR3 reads TGTGCCAGCAGCCCGGCGGAGGGGCCCAACTACAATGAGCAGTTCTTC.

This chain links TRBV2 with TRBJ2-1, with D tentatively TRBD2 (5 bases). The CDR3 runs to 15 residues. The germline V and J ends were trimmed by 6 bases and 0 bases, with 12 bases remaining between them. Germline V lookup: CDR1 SNHLY, CDR2 FYNNEI. The CDR3 sequence is CASRASYSSYNEQFF. CDR3 in DNA: TGTGCCAGCAGGGCTAGCTACAGCTCCTACAATGAGCAGTTCTTC.

The chain has TRBV12-2 and TRBJ1-1; the table calls TRBD1, which could not be checked here. TRBV12-2 is a known pseudogene. This CDR3 has 15 amino acids. The CDR3, as DNA: TGTGCAAGTCGCAGACCGGGACAGGGGGCGACTGAAGCTTTCTTT. Translated, it gives CASRRPGQGATEAFF.

The V and J genes are TRBV27 and TRBJ1-2; D is perhaps TRBD1 (6 bases). Trimming left V 1 base short and J 7 bases short, with 16 bases between. Germline V gives CDR1 MNHEY, CDR2 SMNVEV (reference sequence). The CDR3 is 15 amino acids. The CDR3 reads CASSLYPGDLTGYTF. In DNA form, the CDR3 reads TGTGCCAGCAGTTTATATCCAGGGGACCTTACTGGCTACACCTTC.